These 5 T cell receptor beta chains were sequenced from one sample in a study of identical twins (dated by TCRdb to 2016 to 2018). Library method: 5' RACE. The data were produced on an Illumina HiSeq 2000. TCRdb took the public reads, trimmed them with fastp at Q25, ran MiXCR for clone calling and kept in-frame beta chains. Each entry merges the rows of one CDR3 protein and shows their most common DNA and genes. The sample table records 420,000 or so distinct CDR3 sequences; about 18% of these occur just once. The ten largest account for around 10% of the sample. The sequenced sample was naive T cells sorted from blood. Interpreted using the paper, the cell subset or site label stands for: cells isolated with a human naive T-cell isolation kit. The origin of the receptors is a middle-aged man in good health.

This clonotype was seen a few times. The rearrangement links TRBV7-6 to TRBJ2-3, with TRBD1 matching 7 bases. CDR1 is SGHVS, CDR2 FNYEAQ, per germline. The trim removed 7 bases at V and 5 bases at J, leaving 12 bases unmatched. The CDR3 totals 15 residues. DNA for the CDR3: TGTGCCAGCACCGCATACAGGGGCGGTAGAGATACGCAGTATTTT. Its translation: CASTAYRGGRDTQYF. The whole variable domain, filled in from reference TRBV7-6 and TRBJ2-3, reads GAGVSQSPRYKVTKRGQDVALRCDPISGHVSLYWYRQALGQGPEFLTYFNYEAQQDKSGLPNDRFSAERPEGSISTLTIQRTEQRDSAMYRCASTAYRGGRDTQYFGPGTRLTVL.

This chain connects TRBV11-2 to TRBJ2-1; D is perhaps TRBD1 (6 bases). The CDR3 covers 17 residues. V was trimmed by 5 bases and J by 1 base, leaving 18 bases between them. The germline V gene has CDR1 SGHAT and CDR2 FQNNGV. CDR3 DNA: TGTGCCAGCAGCACCTTTCCACAGGGAGAATCCTACAATGAGCAGTTCTTC. Protein: CASSTFPQGESYNEQFF.

This clonotype has at least ten counts. The V and J genes are TRBV25-1 and TRBJ2-1, with a possible D match to TRBD1 (6 bases). Deletions cut 3 bases from V and 2 bases from J, with 17 bases between. Germline V gene sequence: CDR1 MGHDK, CDR2 SYGVNS. This CDR3 is built from 17 residues. In DNA, the CDR3 is TGTGCCAGCAGTGACACAGGGAGTGTTTGGACCTACAATGAGCAGTTCTTC. Its protein product is CASSDTGSVWTYNEQFF.

This clonotype was observed many times. The chain carries TRBV27 and TRBJ2-7, with D tentatively TRBD2 (6 bases). Trimming shortened V by 5 bases and J by 6 bases, and 17 bases separated the two germline ends. There are 14 residues in the CDR3. Germline V gene sequence: CDR1 MNHEY, CDR2 SMNVEV (reference sequence). The CDR3 here is CASSILAGGGEQYF. DNA for the CDR3: TGTGCCAGCAGTATTCTCGCCGGGGGAGGCGAGCAGTACTTC.

The rearrangement uses TRBV20-1 and TRBJ1-2; 7 nucleotides agree with TRBD1. The germline gives CDR1 DFQATT, CDR2 SNEGSKA (reference sequence). The CDR3 has 11 amino acids. CDR3 in DNA: TGCAAAATCGACAGGGACTATGGCTACACCTTC. Translated, it gives CKIDRDYGYTF.